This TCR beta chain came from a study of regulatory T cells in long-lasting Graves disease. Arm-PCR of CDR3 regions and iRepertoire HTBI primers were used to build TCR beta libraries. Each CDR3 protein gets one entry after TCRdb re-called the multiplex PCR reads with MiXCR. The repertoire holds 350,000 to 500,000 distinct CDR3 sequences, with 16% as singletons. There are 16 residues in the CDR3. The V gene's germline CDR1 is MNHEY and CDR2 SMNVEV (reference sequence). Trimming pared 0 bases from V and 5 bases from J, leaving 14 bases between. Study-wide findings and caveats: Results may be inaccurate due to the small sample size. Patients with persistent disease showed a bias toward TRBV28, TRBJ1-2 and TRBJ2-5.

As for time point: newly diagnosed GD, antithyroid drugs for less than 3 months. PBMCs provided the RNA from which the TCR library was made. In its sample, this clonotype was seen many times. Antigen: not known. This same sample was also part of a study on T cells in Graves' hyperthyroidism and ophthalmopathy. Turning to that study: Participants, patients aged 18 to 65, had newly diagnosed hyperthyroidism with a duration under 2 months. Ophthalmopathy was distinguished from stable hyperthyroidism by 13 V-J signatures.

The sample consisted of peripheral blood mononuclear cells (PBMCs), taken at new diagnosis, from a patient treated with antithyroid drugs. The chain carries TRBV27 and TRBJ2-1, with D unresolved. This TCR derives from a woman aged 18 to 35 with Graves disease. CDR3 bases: TGTGCCAGCAGTTTATCGTTCCGCCGCCTCCACAATGAGCAGTTCTTC. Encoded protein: CASSLSFRRLHNEQFF.